A single T cell receptor (beta chain) is shown here with its context. No antigen is known for it. Just one base apart from a much larger clone, this may be a read error. TCRdb re-derived calls from the reads in MiXCR, one entry per CDR3 protein. Here the sample spans hundreds of thousands of distinct CDR3 sequences, roughly 12% being singletons. This specimen comes from a study of T cell repertoires in cytomegalovirus infection. Study-level information: An indication of both CMV infection and matching HLA type came from public TCR beta signatures.

Study outcomes and limitations: Public TCR beta family frequency separated CMV-and-HLA carriers, including in an independent cohort. HLA-C-restricted, CMV-specific TCR beta clonotypes were dominant ex vivo.

Germline-derived CDR1 and CDR2 are SGHRS and YFSETQ. The CDR3 is made up of 14 amino acids. The source of this sequence is a human donor in good health (CMV status not recorded). Some clones in this sample may be carry-over from other donors' samples. The specimen was PBMCs. V is TRBV5-1 and J is TRBJ2-7; D perhaps matches TRBD2 (7 bases). The CDR3 DNA reads TGCGCCAGCGGCCCCACGGGGGGCCCCCCCAGTCAAGACTTC. Residues: CASGPTGGPPSQDF.